This TCR beta chain was found in a study of immune evolution from preneoplasia to lung adenocarcinoma. In regard to this clone: Its antigen is as yet unknown.

Histologic diagnosis was independently verified by two lung pathologists. Findings of the study overall: From normal lung to invasive adenocarcinoma, top clone frequencies appeared to decrease. Clonality was highest in normal lung, lower in later-stage lesions apparently.

V shed 0 bases and J 1 base; nucleotides not matched to a gene: 8. This CDR3 region has 19 residues. Germline V gene sequence: CDR1 SGHDT, CDR2 YYEEEE. Using immunoSEQ multiplex PCR, the repertoire was profiled, and TCRdb retains in-frame clones only, with some absent. Here the sample spans under 2,500 clones, 85% being singletons. The sample was FFPE adjacent normal lung tissue. V usage is TRBV5-6 and J usage is TRBJ2-1; 12 nucleotides agree with TRBD2. This clonotype was obtained from a person aged 60 to 80 with lung adenocarcinoma. The CDR3 spells CASSLALRLAGVSYNEQFF. DNA of the CDR3: TGTGCCAGCAGCTTGGCTCTGAGACTAGCGGGGGTTTCCTACAATGAGCAGTTCTTC.